These T cell receptor beta chains were read from a single sample in a study of regulatory T cells in long-lasting Graves disease. MiXCR, applied by TCRdb to the multiplex PCR reads, yields one record per CDR3 protein. The sample lists 400,000 to 500,000 distinct CDR3 sequences; approximately 16% were seen once. This sample was also put to use in a study of T cells in Graves' hyperthyroidism and ophthalmopathy.

Sample: peripheral blood mononuclear cells (PBMCs), taken at new diagnosis, from a patient treated with antithyroid drugs. These receptors came from a woman in her thirties or forties with Graves disease. Both conserved end residues are part of each CDR3. A D gene is named only where the DNA matches it firmly. The size entry is marked missing in some rows and otherwise reads once, few, many or a size class.

CDR3 length: 14; D gene: .; V gene: TRBV6-2/TRBV6-3; clone size: .; J gene: TRBJ1-4; CDR3 protein: CASSVLATNEKLFF; CDR3 DNA: TGTGCCAGCAGTGTGCTTGCAACTAATGAAAAACTGTTTTTT
CDR3 length: 17; D gene: .; V gene: TRBV11-3; clone size: many; J gene: TRBJ2-1; CDR3 protein: CASSLEGGRPRDGEQFF; CDR3 DNA: TGTGCCAGCAGCTTAGAGGGGGGTCGACCGCGTGATGGCGAGCAGTTCTTC
CDR3 length: 17; D gene: .; V gene: TRBV14; clone size: .; J gene: TRBJ2-1; CDR3 protein: CASSHGGGFILGNEQFF; CDR3 DNA: TGTGCCAGCAGCCATGGAGGGGGGTTTATTTTAGGGAATGAGCAGTTCTTC
CDR3 length: 19; D gene: TRBD2; V gene: TRBV12-3/TRBV12-4; clone size: many; J gene: TRBJ2-1; CDR3 protein: CASRDLGLAGGFMGNEQFF; CDR3 DNA: TGTGCCAGCAGAGACCTTGGACTAGCGGGAGGGTTTATGGGCAATGAGCAGTTCTTC
CDR3 length: 15; D gene: TRBD2; V gene: TRBV4-1; clone size: .; J gene: TRBJ2-7; CDR3 protein: CASSQFGLAAYEQYF; CDR3 DNA: TGCGCCAGCAGCCAATTCGGACTAGCAGCCTACGAGCAGTACTTC
CDR3 length: 14; D gene: TRBD2; V gene: TRBV12-3/TRBV12-4; clone size: many; J gene: TRBJ2-7; CDR3 protein: CASSLVGRAREQYF; CDR3 DNA: TGTGCCAGCAGTTTAGTTGGGAGGGCCCGGGAGCAGTACTTC
CDR3 length: 16; D gene: .; V gene: TRBV15; clone size: .; J gene: TRBJ2-7; CDR3 protein: CATSRDGTQAIGEQYF; CDR3 DNA: TGTGCCACCAGCAGAGACGGCACCCAAGCGATCGGCGAGCAGTACTTC
CDR3 length: 14; D gene: .; V gene: TRBV11-3; clone size: many; J gene: TRBJ2-5; CDR3 protein: CASSQSRSQETQYF; CDR3 DNA: TGTGCCAGCAGCCAAAGTCGGTCACAAGAGACCCAGTACTTC
CDR3 length: 15; D gene: TRBD1; V gene: TRBV27; clone size: .; J gene: TRBJ1-3; CDR3 protein: CASSVGTGMGNTIYF; CDR3 DNA: TGTGCCAGCTCTGTCGGGACAGGGATGGGAAACACCATATATTTT
CDR3 length: 16; D gene: .; V gene: TRBV4-3; clone size: few; J gene: TRBJ2-2; CDR3 protein: CASSQESGTNTGELFF; CDR3 DNA: TGCGCCAGCAGCCAAGAATCCGGGACAAACACCGGGGAGCTGTTTTTT
CDR3 length: 17; D gene: .; V gene: TRBV20-1; clone size: few; J gene: TRBJ2-2; CDR3 protein: CSARDQQRAANTGELFF; CDR3 DNA: TGCAGTGCTAGAGATCAACAGCGGGCCGCGAACACCGGGGAGCTGTTTTTT
CDR3 length: 16; D gene: TRBD2; V gene: TRBV20-1; clone size: many; J gene: TRBJ2-3; CDR3 protein: CSARDGLATLTDTQYF; CDR3 DNA: TGCAGTGCTAGAGATGGACTAGCGACGCTCACAGATACGCAGTATTTT
CDR3 length: 12; D gene: .; V gene: TRBV2; clone size: many; J gene: TRBJ2-7; CDR3 protein: CASIDGSYEQYF; CDR3 DNA: TGTGCCAGCATTGACGGATCCTACGAGCAGTACTTC
CDR3 length: 14; D gene: TRBD2; V gene: TRBV12-3/TRBV12-4; clone size: .; J gene: TRBJ2-7; CDR3 protein: CASWTSGSTYEQYF; CDR3 DNA: TGTGCCAGCTGGACTAGCGGGTCCACCTACGAGCAGTACTTC
CDR3 length: 13; D gene: .; V gene: TRBV19; clone size: many; J gene: TRBJ1-2; CDR3 protein: CAISPGTNYGYTF; CDR3 DNA: TGTGCCATTTCGCCAGGGACTAACTATGGCTACACCTTC
CDR3 length: 13; D gene: .; V gene: TRBV6-2/TRBV6-3; clone size: many; J gene: TRBJ2-7; CDR3 protein: CASSYSGAYEQYF; CDR3 DNA: TGTGCCAGCAGTTATAGCGGCGCTTACGAGCAGTACTTC
CDR3 length: 13; D gene: .; V gene: TRBV2; clone size: few; J gene: TRBJ2-7; CDR3 protein: CASSEVMGSEQYF; CDR3 DNA: TGTGCCAGCAGTGAAGTTATGGGATCCGAGCAGTACTTC